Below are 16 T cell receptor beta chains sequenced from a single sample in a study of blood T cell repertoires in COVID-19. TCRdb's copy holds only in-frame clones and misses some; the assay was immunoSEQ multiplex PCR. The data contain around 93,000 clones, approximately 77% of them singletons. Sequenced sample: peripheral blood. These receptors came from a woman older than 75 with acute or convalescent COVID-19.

CDR3 sequence (DNA): TGCGCCAGCAGCTTGGGGTGGGCGCCTTCCCAGCAGTACTTC. Its translation is CASSLGWAPSQQYF. The rearrangement joins TRBV5-1 to TRBJ2-7; D not certain. The CDR3 length is 14 residues. V shed 0 bases and J shed 8 bases, with 15 bases lying between them. Per germline, CDR1 SGHRS and CDR2 YFSETQ.

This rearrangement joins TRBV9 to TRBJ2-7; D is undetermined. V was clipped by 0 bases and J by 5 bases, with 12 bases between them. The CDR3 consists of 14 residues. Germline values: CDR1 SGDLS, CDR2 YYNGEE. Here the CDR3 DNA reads TGTGCCAGCAGCGTAGCTTCCCAGAATAACGAGCAGTACTTC. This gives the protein CASSVASQNNEQYF. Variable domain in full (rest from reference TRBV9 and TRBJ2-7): DSGVTQTPKHLITATGQRVTLRCSPRSGDLSVYWYQQSLDQGLQFLIQYYNGEERAKGNILERFSAQQFPDLHSELNLSSLELGDSALYFCASSVASQNNEQYFGPGTRLTVT.

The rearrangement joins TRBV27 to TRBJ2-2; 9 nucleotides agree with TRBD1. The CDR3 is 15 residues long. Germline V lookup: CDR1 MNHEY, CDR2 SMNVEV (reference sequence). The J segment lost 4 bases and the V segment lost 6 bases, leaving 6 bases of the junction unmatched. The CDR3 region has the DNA TGTGCCAGCAGGAGACAGGGGGGTGGCACCGGGGAGCTGTTTTTT. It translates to CASRRQGGGTGELFF.

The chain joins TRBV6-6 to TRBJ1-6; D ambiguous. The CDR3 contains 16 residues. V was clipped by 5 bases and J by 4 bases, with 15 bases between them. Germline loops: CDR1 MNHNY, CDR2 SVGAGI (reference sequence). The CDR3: CASSPLPNEYNSPLHF. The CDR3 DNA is TGTGCCAGCAGTCCCCTTCCCAACGAGTATAATTCACCCCTCCACTTT.

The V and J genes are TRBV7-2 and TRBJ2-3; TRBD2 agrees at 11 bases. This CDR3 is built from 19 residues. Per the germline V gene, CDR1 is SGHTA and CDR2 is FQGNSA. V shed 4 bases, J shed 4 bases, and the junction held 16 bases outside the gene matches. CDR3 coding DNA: TGTGCCAGCAGCTCCCTCCCCGTTCTAGCGGGAGGTAGTGCAGATACGCAGTATTTT. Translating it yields CASSSLPVLAGGSADTQYF. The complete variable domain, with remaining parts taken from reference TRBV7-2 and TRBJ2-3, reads GAGVSQSPSNKVTEKGKDVELRCDPISGHTALYWYRQSLGQGLEFLIYFQGNSAPDKSGLPSDRFSAERTGGSVSTLTIQRTQQEDSAVYLCASSSLPVLAGGSADTQYFGPGTRLTVL.

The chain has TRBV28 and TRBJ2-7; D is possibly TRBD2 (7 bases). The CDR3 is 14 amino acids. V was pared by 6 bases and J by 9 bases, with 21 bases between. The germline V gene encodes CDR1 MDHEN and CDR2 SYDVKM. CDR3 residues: CASREGGRGLGQYF. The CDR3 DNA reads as TGTGCCAGCAGAGAGGGAGGGAGGGGGTTAGGGCAGTACTTC.

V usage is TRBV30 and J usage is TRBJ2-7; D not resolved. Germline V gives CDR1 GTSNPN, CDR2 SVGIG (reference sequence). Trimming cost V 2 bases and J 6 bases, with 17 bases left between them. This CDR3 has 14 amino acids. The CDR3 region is CAWSPPRVAVEQYF. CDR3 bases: TGTGCCTGGAGTCCTCCCCGGGTTGCGGTCGAGCAGTACTTC. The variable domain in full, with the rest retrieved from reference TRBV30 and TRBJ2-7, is SQTIHQWPATLVQPVGSPLSLECTVEGTSNPNLYWYRQAAGRGLQLLFYSVGIGQISSEVPQNLSASRPQDRQFILSSKKLLLSDSGFYLCAWSPPRVAVEQYFGPGTRLTVT.

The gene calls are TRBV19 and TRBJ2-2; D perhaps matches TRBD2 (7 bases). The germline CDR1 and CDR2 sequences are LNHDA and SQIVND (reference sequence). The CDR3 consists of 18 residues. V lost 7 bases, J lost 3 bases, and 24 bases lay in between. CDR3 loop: CASIKGGRAIRYTGELFF. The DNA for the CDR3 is TGTGCCAGTATTAAAGGGGGGAGGGCTATTCGGTACACCGGGGAGCTGTTTTTT.

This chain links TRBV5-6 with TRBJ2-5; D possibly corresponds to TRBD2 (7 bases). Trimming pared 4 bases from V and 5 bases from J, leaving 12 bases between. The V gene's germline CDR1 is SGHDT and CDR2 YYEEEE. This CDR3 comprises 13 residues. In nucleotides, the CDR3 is TGTGCCAGCAGCCTCAGGGGAGGGGAGACCCAGTACTTC. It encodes CASSLRGGETQYF.

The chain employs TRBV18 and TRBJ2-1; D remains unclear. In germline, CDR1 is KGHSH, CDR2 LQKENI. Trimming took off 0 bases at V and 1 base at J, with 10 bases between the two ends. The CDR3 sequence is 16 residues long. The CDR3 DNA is TGTGCCAGCTCACCACCGAGGATGACTTCCTACAATGAGCAGTTCTTC. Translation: CASSPPRMTSYNEQFF.

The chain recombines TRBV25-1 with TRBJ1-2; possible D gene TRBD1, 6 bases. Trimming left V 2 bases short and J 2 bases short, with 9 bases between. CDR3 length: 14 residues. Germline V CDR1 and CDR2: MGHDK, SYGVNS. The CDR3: CASSEDGQNYGYTF. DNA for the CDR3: TGTGCCAGCAGTGAAGACGGACAGAACTATGGCTACACCTTC.

Here the CDR3 reads CASSLAGAIETQYF. In DNA form, the CDR3 reads TGCGCCAGCAGCTTGGCAGGGGCGATAGAGACCCAGTACTTC. This chain joins TRBV5-1 and TRBJ2-5, with D possibly being TRBD1 (6 bases). V lost 0 bases, J lost 4 bases, and 10 bases lay in between. CDR3 size: 14 residues. From germline, CDR1 is SGHRS and CDR2 YFSETQ.

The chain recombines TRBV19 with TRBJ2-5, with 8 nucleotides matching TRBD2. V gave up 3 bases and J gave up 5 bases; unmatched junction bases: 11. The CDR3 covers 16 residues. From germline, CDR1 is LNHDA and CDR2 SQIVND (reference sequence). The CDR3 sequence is CASSMDAGTRGETQYF. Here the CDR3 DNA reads TGTGCCAGTAGTATGGACGCCGGGACTAGGGGGGAGACCCAGTACTTC. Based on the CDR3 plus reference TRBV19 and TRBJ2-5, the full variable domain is DGGITQSPKYLFRKEGQNVTLSCEQNLNHDAMYWYRQDPGQGLRLIYYSQIVNDFQKGDIAEGYSVSREKKESFPLTVTSAQKNPTAFYLCASSMDAGTRGETQYFGPGTRLLVL.

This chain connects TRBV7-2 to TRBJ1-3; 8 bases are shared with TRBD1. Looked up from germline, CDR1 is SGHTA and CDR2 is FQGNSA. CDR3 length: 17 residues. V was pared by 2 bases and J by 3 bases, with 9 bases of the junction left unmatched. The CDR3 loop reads CASSLSGTGTGGNTIYF. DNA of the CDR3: TGTGCCAGCAGCTTATCGGGGACAGGAACGGGTGGAAACACCATATATTTT.

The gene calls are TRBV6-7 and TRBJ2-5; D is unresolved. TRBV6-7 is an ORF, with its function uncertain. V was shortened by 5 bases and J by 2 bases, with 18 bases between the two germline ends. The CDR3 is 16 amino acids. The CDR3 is CASSARLAERQETQYF. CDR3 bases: TGTGCCAGCAGTGCCCGATTGGCGGAACGACAAGAGACCCAGTACTTC.

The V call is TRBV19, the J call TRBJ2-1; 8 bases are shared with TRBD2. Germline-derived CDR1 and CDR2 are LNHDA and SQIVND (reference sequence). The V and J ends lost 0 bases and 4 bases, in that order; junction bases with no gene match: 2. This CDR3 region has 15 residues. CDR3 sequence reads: CASSIEERGYNEQFF. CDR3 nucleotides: TGTGCCAGTAGTATAGAAGAGCGGGGGTACAATGAGCAGTTCTTC.